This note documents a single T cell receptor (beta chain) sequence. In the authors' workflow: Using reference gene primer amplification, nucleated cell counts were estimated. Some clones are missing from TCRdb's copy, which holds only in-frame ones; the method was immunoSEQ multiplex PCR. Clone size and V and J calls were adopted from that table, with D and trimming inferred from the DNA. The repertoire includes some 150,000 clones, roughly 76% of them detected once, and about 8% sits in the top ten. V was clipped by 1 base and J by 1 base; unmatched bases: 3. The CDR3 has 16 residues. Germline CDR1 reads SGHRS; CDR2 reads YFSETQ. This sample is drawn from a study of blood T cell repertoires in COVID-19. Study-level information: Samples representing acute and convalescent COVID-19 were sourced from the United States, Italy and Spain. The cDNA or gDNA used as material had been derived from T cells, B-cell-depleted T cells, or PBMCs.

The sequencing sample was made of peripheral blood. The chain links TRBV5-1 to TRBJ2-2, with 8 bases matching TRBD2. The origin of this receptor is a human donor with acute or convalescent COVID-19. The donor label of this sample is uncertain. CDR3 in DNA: TGCGCCAGCAGCTTGAGGCTAGCGGGGAACACCGGGGAGCTGTTTTTT. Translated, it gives CASSLRLAGNTGELFF. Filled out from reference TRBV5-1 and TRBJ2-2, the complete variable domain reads KAGVTQTPRYLIKTRGQQVTLSCSPISGHRSVSWYQQTPGQGLQFLFEYFSETQRNKGNFPGRFSGRQFSNSRSEMNVSTLELGDSALYLCASSLRLAGNTGELFFGEGSRLTVL.